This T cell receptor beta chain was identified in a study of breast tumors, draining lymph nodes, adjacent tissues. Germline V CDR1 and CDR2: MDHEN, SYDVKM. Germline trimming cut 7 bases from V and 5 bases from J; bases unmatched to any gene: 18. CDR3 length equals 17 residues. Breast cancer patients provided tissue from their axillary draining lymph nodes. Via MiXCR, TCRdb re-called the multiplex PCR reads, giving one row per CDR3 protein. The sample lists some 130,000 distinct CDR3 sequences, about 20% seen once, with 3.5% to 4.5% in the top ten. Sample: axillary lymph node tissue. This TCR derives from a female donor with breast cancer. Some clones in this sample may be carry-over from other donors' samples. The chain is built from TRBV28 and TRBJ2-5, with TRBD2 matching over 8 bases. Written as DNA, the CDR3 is TGTGCCAGCACGACTTTAAGGAAAGCGGGAGTACTGGAGACCCAGTACTTC. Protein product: CASTTLRKAGVLETQYF.